One sample yielded the 27 T cell receptor beta chains listed below, sequenced in a study of blood T cell repertoires in COVID-19. Assay used: immunoSEQ multiplex PCR; TCRdb lists only in-frame clones, some missing. The sample consists of over 350,000 clones, approximately 90% of them appearing once. Sequencing input: peripheral blood. The receptors shown here come from a woman aged 25 to 39 with acute or convalescent COVID-19.

The CDR3 DNA reads TGTGCCATTCCCCGGGGACAGCCCCAGCATTTT. Protein product: CAIPRGQPQHF. The chain carries TRBV10-3 and TRBJ1-5; no definite D call. There are 11 residues in the CDR3. Germline-derived CDR1 and CDR2 are ENHRY and SYGVKD. V gave up 9 bases and J gave up 7 bases, with 10 bases separating them.

The chain employs TRBV7-6 and TRBJ1-3, with TRBD1 matching 10 bases. The germline CDR1 and CDR2 sequences are SGHVS and FNYEAQ. The J segment lost 2 bases and the V segment lost 5 bases, leaving 3 bases of the junction unmatched. The CDR3 contains 15 residues. The CDR3 bases are TGTGCCAGCAGCCTCGGACAGGGGGCTGGAAACACCATATATTTT. Residues: CASSLGQGAGNTIYF.

The chain couples TRBV11-2 to TRBJ2-5, with TRBD1 identical over 7 bases. There are 15 residues in the CDR3. Losses at the gene ends were 5 bases for V and 3 bases for J; bases not matched to a gene: 9. CDR1 SGHAT and CDR2 FQNNGV come from the germline V gene. The CDR3 DNA sequence: TGTGCCAGCAGCCGAACCGGGACAGATAAAGAGACCCAGTACTTC. Residues: CASSRTGTDKETQYF.

The rearrangement links TRBV12-5 to TRBJ1-1, with a possible D match to TRBD1 (6 bases). Germline V lookup: CDR1 LGHNT, CDR2 FRNRAP. The CDR3 extends over 14 amino acids. Deletions cut 9 bases from V and 0 bases from J, with 14 bases between. CDR3 sequence (DNA): TGTGCTAGCCGTGGGGGGGCAATGAACACTGAAGCTTTCTTT. Translation gives CASRGGAMNTEAFF.

The chain's CDR3 is CASRAGLLNTGELFF. CDR3 nucleotide sequence: TGTGCCAGTCGGGCGGGACTTCTGAACACCGGGGAGCTGTTTTTT. The V and J genes are TRBV6-4 and TRBJ2-2, with D possibly TRBD2 on 6 matching bases. This CDR3 has 15 residues. Germline loops: CDR1 MRHNA, CDR2 SNTAGT. V shed 9 bases and J shed 1 base, with 15 bases lying between them.

The chain carries TRBV6-1 and TRBJ2-6, with D maybe TRBD1 (6 bases). In germline, CDR1 is MNHNS, CDR2 SASEGT. The germline V and J ends were trimmed by 2 bases and 0 bases, with 11 bases remaining between them. This CDR3 region has 17 residues. The CDR3 DNA reads TGTGCCAGCAGTGAAATTGACAGGTTCTCTGGGGCCAACGTCCTGACTTTC. Amino acid sequence: CASSEIDRFSGANVLTF.

This clone was observed a single time. V and J are TRBV20-1 and TRBJ2-5; 8 bases match TRBD2. This CDR3 comprises 18 residues. Germline assignment: CDR1 DFQATT and CDR2 SNEGSKA (reference sequence). J was trimmed by 2 bases and V by 3 bases; bases with no gene match: 17. CDR3 sequence: CSASLEILAGGLQETQYF. Written as DNA, the CDR3 is TGCAGTGCTAGTTTAGAAATTTTGGCGGGGGGACTACAAGAGACCCAGTACTTC.

The chain couples TRBV7-9 to TRBJ2-2; D is ambiguous. Germline loops: CDR1 SEHNR, CDR2 FQNEAQ (reference sequence). This CDR3 has 16 residues. Trimming cost V 5 bases and J 0 bases, with 13 bases left between them. The CDR3 DNA reads TGTGCCAGCAGCGTTAGTCCTCGTTCGAACACCGGGGAGCTGTTTTTT. Translated, it gives CASSVSPRSNTGELFF.

This clone occurred a few times. This chain joins TRBV7-8 and TRBJ1-1; weak D call: TRBD1 (6 bases). Trimming left V 7 bases short and J 4 bases short, with 28 bases between. The germline V gene encodes CDR1 SGHVS and CDR2 FQNEAQ. CDR3 length: 18 residues. CDR3 residues: CASTEVNTGPAGFTEAFF. The DNA for the CDR3 is TGTGCCAGCACCGAAGTTAATACAGGGCCCGCCGGTTTCACTGAAGCTTTCTTT.

The rearrangement joins TRBV7-9 to TRBJ2-5; D may be TRBD1 (5 bases). V shed 2 bases and J shed 1 base, with 11 bases lying between them. Germline assignment: CDR1 SEHNR and CDR2 FQNEAQ (reference sequence). The CDR3 consists of 15 residues. The CDR3 reads CASSLNRLPQETQYF. The CDR3, as DNA: TGTGCCAGCAGCTTAAACAGGTTACCCCAAGAGACCCAGTACTTC.

About this clone: In the same sample, other DNA sequences code for this CDR3. The chain carries TRBV2 and TRBJ2-2; TRBD2 matches at 7 bases. The germline gives CDR1 SNHLY, CDR2 FYNNEI. The CDR3 has 15 amino acids. V shed 3 bases, J shed 1 base, and the junction held 2 bases outside the gene matches. The CDR3 sequence: CASSEERGNTGELFF. CDR3 DNA: TGTGCCAGCAGTGAGGAGCGGGGGAACACCGGGGAGCTGTTTTTT.

This clone was found once. CDR3 region: CASRPKRDRGLNSPLHF. The CDR3 coding sequence is TGTGCCAGCAGACCGAAGAGGGACAGGGGGCTCAATTCACCCCTCCACTTT. This sequence joins TRBV21-1 and TRBJ1-6; TRBD1, the D gene given by the table, was not confirmed from the DNA. TRBV21-1 is listed as a pseudogene. The CDR3 extends over 17 amino acids.

This chain joins TRBV6-5 and TRBJ1-6; 11 nucleotides agree with TRBD1. The ends lost 2 bases at V and 11 bases at J; junction bases unmatched: 2. Germline V lookup: CDR1 MNHEY, CDR2 SVGAGI. This CDR3 region has 14 residues. CDR3 loop: CASSYGQGATPLHF. CDR3 coding DNA: TGTGCCAGCAGTTACGGACAGGGGGCAACACCCCTCCACTTT.

The chain employs TRBV7-9 and TRBJ2-6; TRBD1 matches at 7 bases. This CDR3 contains 15 residues. The germline V gene encodes CDR1 SEHNR and CDR2 FQNEAQ (reference sequence). The J segment lost 2 bases and the V segment lost 5 bases, leaving 3 bases of the junction unmatched. This chain's CDR3 is CASSIDRAGANVLTF. CDR3 bases: TGTGCCAGCAGCATCGACAGGGCTGGGGCCAACGTCCTGACTTTC.

The V and J genes are TRBV27 and TRBJ1-1; the D is unclear. The CDR3 totals 13 residues. Trimming removed 3 bases from V and 4 bases from J, with 9 bases in between. CDR1 is MNHEY and CDR2 is SMNVEV in the germline V gene (reference sequence). This CDR3 is CASSFLVSTEAFF. For the CDR3, the DNA is TGTGCCAGCAGTTTCCTGGTGAGCACTGAAGCTTTCTTT.

The chain employs TRBV11-2 and TRBJ1-1, with D uncertain. V gave up 3 bases and J gave up 0 bases, with 2 bases separating them. CDR3 length: 12 amino acids. Per germline, CDR1 SGHAT and CDR2 FQNNGV. The CDR3 bases are TGTGCCAGCAGCTTCTTGAACACTGAAGCTTTCTTT. Its protein product is CASSFLNTEAFF.

For the CDR3, the DNA is TGTGCCAGCAGCTTATCGCAGGACACTGAAGCTTTCTTT. Protein: CASSLSQDTEAFF. This rearrangement joins TRBV7-9 to TRBJ1-1; D remains unclear. CDR1 and CDR2 (germline): SEHNR, FQNEAQ (reference sequence). This CDR3 comprises 13 residues. V lost 2 bases to trimming and J lost 3 bases, with 7 bases between them.

This clone was recorded once. This chain uses TRBV7-9 with TRBJ2-1, with D possibly being TRBD2 (5 bases). The CDR3 sequence is 12 residues long. Germline assignment: CDR1 SEHNR and CDR2 FQNEAQ (reference sequence). The V and J ends lost 3 bases and 5 bases respectively, with 5 bases between them. CDR3 sequence reads: CASSLRDNEQFF. CDR3 in DNA: TGTGCCAGCAGCTTGAGGGACAATGAGCAGTTCTTC.

The chain has TRBV6-5 and TRBJ2-6, with TRBD1 as a possible D gene (5 bases). In germline, CDR1 is MNHEY, CDR2 SVGAGI. Trimming took off 10 bases at V and 4 bases at J, with 17 bases between the two ends. CDR3 length: 15 residues. CDR3 DNA sequence: TGTGCCACCTACGACTCTGGGGCCGGGGCCAACGTCCTGACTTTC. This sequence encodes CATYDSGAGANVLTF.

The V gene is TRBV19, the J gene TRBJ1-1, with 7 positions matching TRBD1. Unmatched junction bases numbered 1, after V lost 9 bases and J lost 6 bases. CDR1 is LNHDA, CDR2 SQIVND, per germline (reference sequence). The CDR3 has 10 residues. The CDR3 sequence is CASTGAEAFF. The CDR3 DNA is TGTGCCAGCACAGGGGCTGAAGCTTTCTTT. Together with reference TRBV19 and TRBJ1-1, the CDR3 gives the full variable domain: DGGITQSPKYLFRKEGQNVTLSCEQNLNHDAMYWYRQDPGQGLRLIYYSQIVNDFQKGDIAEGYSVSREKKESFPLTVTSAQKNPTAFYLCASTGAEAFFGQGTRLTVV.

The chain is built from TRBV7-6 and TRBJ2-5; TRBD1 might be the D (5 bases). CDR1 is SGHVS and CDR2 is FNYEAQ in the germline V gene. CDR3 length: 18 amino acids. V shed 2 bases and J shed 5 bases, with 24 bases lying between them. CDR3 nucleotide sequence: TGTGCCAGCAGCTTAAGGCAGGCGGTCTATGGGGCGGTGGAGACCCAGTACTTC. As protein: CASSLRQAVYGAVETQYF.

The V gene is TRBV27, the J gene TRBJ1-5, with 9 positions matching TRBD1. The V gene's germline CDR1 is MNHEY and CDR2 SMNVEV (reference sequence). The CDR3 is made up of 16 amino acids. Unmatched junction bases numbered 11, after V lost 4 bases and J lost 7 bases. This CDR3 is CASSSFGTGYQQPQHF. The CDR3 bases are TGTGCCAGCAGTTCCTTCGGGACAGGGTATCAGCAGCCCCAGCATTTT.

The chain recombines TRBV5-4 with TRBJ2-2; 7 bases align to TRBD2. Germline-derived CDR1 and CDR2 are SGHNT and YYREEE (reference sequence). This CDR3 is built from 17 residues. The J segment lost 1 base and the V segment lost 4 bases, leaving 10 bases of the junction unmatched. The CDR3 DNA reads TGTGCCAGCAGCCCGGGGGAGAAGCGGGGGAACACCGGGGAGCTGTTTTTT. Translated, it gives CASSPGEKRGNTGELFF.

The gene calls are TRBV10-2 and TRBJ1-2, with 7 bases identical to TRBD1. CDR1 is WSHSY and CDR2 is SAAADI in the germline V gene. Germline trimming cut 4 bases from V and 8 bases from J; bases unmatched to any gene: 10. This CDR3 has 14 amino acids. CDR3 loop: CASSALTGTGGYTF. The CDR3, as DNA: TGCGCCAGCAGTGCGCTGACAGGGACGGGCGGCTACACCTTC.

The chain links TRBV3-1 (or the pseudogene TRBV3-2) to TRBJ1-5, with D uncertain. In germline, CDR1 is LGHDT, CDR2 YNNKEL (reference sequence). Trimming cost V 0 bases and J 1 base, with 10 bases left between them. CDR3 length: 16 amino acids. The CDR3 sequence is CASSQDPGGSNQPQHF. As DNA, the CDR3 is TGTGCCAGCAGCCAAGACCCCGGAGGGAGCAATCAGCCCCAGCATTTT.

The V and J genes are TRBV5-1 and TRBJ1-6; D is unresolved. This CDR3 has 14 residues. The germline V gene has CDR1 SGHRS and CDR2 YFSETQ. V lost 3 bases, J lost 10 bases, and 14 bases lay in between. CDR3 sequence reads: CASSSTNHESPLHF. The CDR3 region has the DNA TGCGCCAGCAGCTCAACAAACCATGAATCACCCCTCCACTTT.

The chain combines TRBV6-5 with TRBJ2-1; possible D gene TRBD2, 6 bases. The CDR3 length is 14 residues. The germline V gene has CDR1 MNHEY and CDR2 SVGAGI. With 2 bases removed from V and 7 bases from J, the gap between germline ends came to 12 bases. The CDR3 coding sequence is TGTGCCAGCAGTTACCGGGGGAAGGGGAATGAGCAGTTCTTC. This codes for CASSYRGKGNEQFF.